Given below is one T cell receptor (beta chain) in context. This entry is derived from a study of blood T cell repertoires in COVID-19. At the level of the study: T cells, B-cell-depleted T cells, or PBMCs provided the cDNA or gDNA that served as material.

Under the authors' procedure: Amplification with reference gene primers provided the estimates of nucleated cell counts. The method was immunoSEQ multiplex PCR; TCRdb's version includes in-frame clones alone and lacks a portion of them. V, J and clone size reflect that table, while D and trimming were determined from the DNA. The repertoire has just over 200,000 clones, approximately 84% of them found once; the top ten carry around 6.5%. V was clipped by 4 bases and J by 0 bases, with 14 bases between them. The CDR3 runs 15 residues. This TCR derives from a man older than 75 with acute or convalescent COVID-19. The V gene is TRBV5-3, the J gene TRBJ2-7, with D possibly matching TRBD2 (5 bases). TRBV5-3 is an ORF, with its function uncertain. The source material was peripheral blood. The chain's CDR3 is CARSLSQRNSYEQYF. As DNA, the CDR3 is TGTGCCAGAAGCCTTTCACAGCGGAACTCCTACGAGCAGTACTTC.